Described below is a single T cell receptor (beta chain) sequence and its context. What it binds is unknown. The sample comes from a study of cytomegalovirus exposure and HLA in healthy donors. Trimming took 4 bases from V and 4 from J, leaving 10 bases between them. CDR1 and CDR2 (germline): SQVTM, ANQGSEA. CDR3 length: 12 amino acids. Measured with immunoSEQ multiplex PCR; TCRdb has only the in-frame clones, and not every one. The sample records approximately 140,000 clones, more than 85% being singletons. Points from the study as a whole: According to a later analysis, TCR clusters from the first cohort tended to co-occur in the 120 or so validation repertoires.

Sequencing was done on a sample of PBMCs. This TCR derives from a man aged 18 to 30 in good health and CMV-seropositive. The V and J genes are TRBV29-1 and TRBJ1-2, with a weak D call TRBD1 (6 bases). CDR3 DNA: TGCAGCGTTGCTCTACAGGGCTATGGCTACACCTTC. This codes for CSVALQGYGYTF.